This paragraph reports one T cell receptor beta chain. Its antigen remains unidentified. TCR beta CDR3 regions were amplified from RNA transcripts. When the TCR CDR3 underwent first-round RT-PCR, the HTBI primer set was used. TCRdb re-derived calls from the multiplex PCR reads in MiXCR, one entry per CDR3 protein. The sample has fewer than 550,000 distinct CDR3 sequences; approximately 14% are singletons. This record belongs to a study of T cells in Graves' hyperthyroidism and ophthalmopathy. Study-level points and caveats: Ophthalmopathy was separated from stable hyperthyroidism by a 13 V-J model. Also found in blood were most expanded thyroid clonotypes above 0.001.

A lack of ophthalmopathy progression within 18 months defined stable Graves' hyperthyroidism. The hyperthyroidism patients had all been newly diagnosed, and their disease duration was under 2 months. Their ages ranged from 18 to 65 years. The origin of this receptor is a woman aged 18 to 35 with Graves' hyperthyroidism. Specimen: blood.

The CDR3, as DNA: TGTGCCAGCAGACCCGACGGACCCATAAACAATGAGCAGTTCTTC. Amino acids: CASRPDGPINNEQFF. V is TRBV6-1 and J is TRBJ2-1; D uncertain. V was trimmed by 6 bases and J by 5 bases, leaving 17 bases between them. The CDR3 sequence is 15 residues long. CDR1 is MNHNS and CDR2 is SASEGT in the germline V gene.